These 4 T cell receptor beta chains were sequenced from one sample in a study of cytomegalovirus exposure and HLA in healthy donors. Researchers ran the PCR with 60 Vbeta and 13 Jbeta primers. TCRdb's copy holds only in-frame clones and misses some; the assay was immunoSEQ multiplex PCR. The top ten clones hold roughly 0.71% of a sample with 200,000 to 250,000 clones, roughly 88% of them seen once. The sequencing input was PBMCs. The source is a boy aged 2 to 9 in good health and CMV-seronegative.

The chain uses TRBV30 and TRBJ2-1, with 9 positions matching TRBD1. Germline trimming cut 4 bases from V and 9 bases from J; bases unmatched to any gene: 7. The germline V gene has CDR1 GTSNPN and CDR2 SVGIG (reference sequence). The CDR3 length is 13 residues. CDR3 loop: CAWTTNRGPEQFF. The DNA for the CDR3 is TGTGCCTGGACCACGAACAGGGGGCCTGAGCAGTTCTTC.

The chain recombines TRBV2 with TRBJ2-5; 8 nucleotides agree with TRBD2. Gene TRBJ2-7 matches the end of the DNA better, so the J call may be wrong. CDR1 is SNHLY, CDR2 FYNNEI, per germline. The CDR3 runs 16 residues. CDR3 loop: CASSEPSGFSSYEQYF. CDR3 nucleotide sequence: TGTGCCAGCAGTGAACCTAGCGGGTTTAGCTCCTACGAGCAGTACTTC.

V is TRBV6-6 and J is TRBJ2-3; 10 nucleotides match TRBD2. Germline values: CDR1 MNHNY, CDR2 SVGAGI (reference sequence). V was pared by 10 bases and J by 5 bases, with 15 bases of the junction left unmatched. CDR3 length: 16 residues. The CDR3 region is CATLPQREGQGDTQYF. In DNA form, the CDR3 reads TGTGCCACTCTCCCACAGCGGGAGGGCCAGGGAGATACGCAGTATTTT.

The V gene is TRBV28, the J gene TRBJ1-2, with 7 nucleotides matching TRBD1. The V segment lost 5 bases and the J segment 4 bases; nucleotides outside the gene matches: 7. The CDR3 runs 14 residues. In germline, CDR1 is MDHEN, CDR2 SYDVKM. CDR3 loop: CASSGDSSIYGYTF. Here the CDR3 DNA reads TGTGCCAGCAGTGGGGACAGCTCGATCTATGGCTACACCTTC.